The clone carrying this T cell receptor beta chain has a single count. The CDR3 has 15 residues. This entry belongs to a study of blood T cell repertoires in COVID-19. Profiling relied on immunoSEQ multiplex PCR, and the TCRdb table lists in-frame clones only, not all of them. The data show around 61,000 clones, 80% to 90% seen once. The receptor was derived from a woman aged 60-75 years with COVID-19, enrolled during active disease. The chain joins TRBV21-1 to TRBJ2-7; the D call of TRBD2 is as the table states it, not checked on the DNA. TRBV21-1 is described as a pseudogene. Material for sequencing was peripheral blood. The CDR3 coding sequence is TGTGCCAGCAGCAAAGAAGAGGCGGGGTCCTACGAGCAGTACTTC. It is translated as CASSKEEAGSYEQYF.